Presented here are 31 T cell receptor beta chains from one specimen sequenced in a study of beta chain features in type 1 diabetes (dated by TCRdb to 2017 to 2018). Libraries came from the immunoSEQ multiplex PCR assay. The entire amount of isolated RNA was reverse transcribed using the High Capacity cDNA Reverse Transcription Kit, so the sequenced TCRB transcripts were expressed ones. Drawn from immuneACCESS, this table holds only the in-frame rearrangements with V and J called that TCRdb kept. Clones are partly lost; checked studies trace under half to an unresolved V gene and leave the rest unexplained. The sample has around 320,000 clones on record, approximately 15% of them singletons. The top ten clonotypes cover about 6.7% of the sample. Sequenced material: central memory CD4+ T cells from blood. All receptors derive from a man in his thirties or forties in good health.

This clone was found a few times. The genes are TRBV18 and TRBJ1-1; 10 nucleotides agree with TRBD1. This CDR3 contains 14 residues. The J segment lost 6 bases and the V segment lost 4 bases, leaving 5 bases of the junction unmatched. Germline values: CDR1 KGHSH, CDR2 LQKENI. The CDR3 reads CASSQTTGGPEAFF. In DNA form, the CDR3 reads TGTGCCAGCTCACAGACGACAGGGGGCCCTGAAGCTTTCTTT.

This sequence joins TRBV11-2 and TRBJ1-2; possible D gene TRBD1, 6 bases. Germline V gene lookup returns CDR1 SGHAT and CDR2 FQNNGV. Trimming shortened V by 6 bases and J by 2 bases, and 10 bases separated the two germline ends. This CDR3 spans 13 amino acids. This CDR3 reads CASRGGQNYGYTF. The CDR3 DNA sequence: TGTGCCAGCAGGGGGGGACAAAACTATGGCTACACCTTC.

The chain joins TRBV7-8 to TRBJ1-5; the D gene is possibly TRBD1 (5 bases). CDR1 and CDR2 (germline): SGHVS, FQNEAQ. Trimming pared 3 bases from V and 5 bases from J, leaving 8 bases between. The CDR3 sequence is 13 residues long. CDR3 residues: CASSLGQHQPQHF. The CDR3 DNA reads as TGTGCCAGCAGCTTGGGGCAACATCAGCCCCAGCATTTT.

The chain employs TRBV6-1 and TRBJ2-2; D remains unclear. Germline lookup yields CDR1 MNHNS and CDR2 SASEGT. V lost 4 bases and J 5 bases, leaving 5 bases between the germline ends. This CDR3 spans 12 amino acids. CDR3 DNA: TGTGCCAGCAGTGTGATAACCGGGGAGCTGTTTTTT. As protein: CASSVITGELFF.

This clone was found a few times. The chain employs TRBV7-2 and TRBJ2-7, with D possibly matching TRBD1 (8 bases). V shed 2 bases and J shed 3 bases, with 23 bases lying between them. This CDR3 has 18 amino acids. Germline assignment: CDR1 SGHTA and CDR2 FQGNSA. The CDR3 loop reads CASSLLATHRGEGYEQYV. The CDR3 DNA reads TGTGCCAGCAGCTTATTAGCGACTCACAGGGGGGAGGGCTACGAGCAGTACGTC.

This clone was counted between two and nine times. This chain connects TRBV19 to TRBJ2-3; TRBD2 might be the D (5 bases). This CDR3 spans 12 amino acids. From germline, CDR1 is LNHDA and CDR2 SQIVND (reference sequence). V lost 4 bases and J lost 6, with 8 bases in between. The DNA for the CDR3 is TGTGCCAGTAGTACACTAGGGGATACGCAGTATTTT. It encodes CASSTLGDTQYF.

This clone was recorded a few times. Other DNA sequences in the same sample also yield this CDR3. This CDR3 reads CASSYSGGTQYF. The CDR3 DNA reads TGTGCCAGCAGTTACTCAGGGGGGACGCAGTATTTT. The rearrangement links TRBV6-5 to TRBJ2-3, with D perhaps matching TRBD1 or TRBD2 (6 bases each). The germline V and J ends were trimmed by 0 bases and 9 bases, with 7 bases remaining between them. Germline loops: CDR1 MNHEY, CDR2 SVGAGI. This CDR3 contains 12 residues.

This clone came up a few times. This rearrangement joins TRBV27 to TRBJ2-6, with D perhaps matching TRBD2 (5 bases). Germline V gives CDR1 MNHEY, CDR2 SMNVEV (reference sequence). The CDR3 runs to 18 residues. The V end was cut by 6 bases, the J end by 0 bases, with 18 bases between. CDR3 in DNA: TGTGCCAGCAGGCCTTTTACGGGAAGGTTCTCTGGGGCCAACGTCCTGACTTTC. Translation gives CASRPFTGRFSGANVLTF.

This clone turned up a few times. The chain carries TRBV11-3 and TRBJ1-1; a possible D gene is TRBD1 (5 bases). CDR3 length equals 15 residues. Germline CDR1 reads SGHNT; CDR2 reads YENEEA. Between the trimmed V and J ends, which lost 1 base and 5 bases, there was a span of 14 bases. In DNA, the CDR3 is TGTGCCAGCAGCTTAGGGGGTACCGCAGGGACTGAAGCTTTCTTT. Protein sequence: CASSLGGTAGTEAFF.

This clone has just one count. The rearrangement links TRBV7-2 to TRBJ1-1; D is perhaps TRBD1 (5 bases). This CDR3 spans 15 amino acids. V lost 2 bases and J 6 bases, leaving 16 bases between the germline ends. Germline V gene data show CDR1 as SGHTA and CDR2 as FQGNSA. The CDR3 sequence: CASSLWGRGDAEAFF. The CDR3 coding sequence is TGTGCCAGCAGCTTATGGGGACGGGGGGACGCTGAAGCTTTCTTT.

This clone was observed a handful of times. The gene calls are TRBV7-2 and TRBJ2-1, with 7 positions matching TRBD2. The germline gives CDR1 SGHTA, CDR2 FQGNSA. With V trimmed by 1 base and J by 16 bases, 10 bases remained unmatched. The CDR3 extends over 13 amino acids. The CDR3 here is CASSLDRASGFFF. The CDR3 region has the DNA TGTGCCAGCAGCTTAGATAGGGCTAGCGGATTTTTCTTC.

The sample holds a few counts of this clone. The chain's CDR3 is CASSYRTRPYEQYF. The DNA for the CDR3 is TGTGCCAGCAGCTACCGAACGAGACCCTACGAGCAGTACTTC. The rearrangement uses TRBV7-2 and TRBJ2-7, with D uncertain. Germline CDR1 and CDR2: SGHTA and FQGNSA. The CDR3 has 14 amino acids. Trimming shortened V by 4 bases and J by 2 bases, and 12 bases separated the two germline ends.

Of note for this clone: This sample also contains other DNA sequences that code for the same CDR3. This sequence joins TRBV7-9 and TRBJ1-5; 7 bases are shared with TRBD1. CDR3 size: 15 residues. Germline CDR1 SEHNR, CDR2 FQNEAQ (reference sequence). J lost 4 bases, V lost 6 bases, and 9 bases had no gene match. In DNA form, the CDR3 reads TGTGCCAGCAGTGGAGGGGGCTCTATAAATCAGCCCCAGCATTTT. Its protein product is CASSGGGSINQPQHF. Full variable domain (outside the CDR3, taken from reference TRBV7-9 and TRBJ1-5): DTGVSQNPRHKITKRGQNVTFRCDPISEHNRLYWYRQTLGQGPEFLTYFQNEAQLEKSRLLSDRFSAERPKGSFSTLEIQRTEQGDSAMYLCASSGGGSINQPQHFGDGTRLSIL.

This clone was counted at least ten times. The chain is built from TRBV7-9 and TRBJ1-2, with D tentatively TRBD1 (6 bases). The V end was cut by 11 bases, the J end by 4 bases, with 17 bases between. Germline CDR1 SEHNR, CDR2 FQNEAQ (reference sequence). CDR3 length equals 13 residues. The CDR3 DNA reads TGTGCCGGAGGGGGACCTACTTCCTATGGCTACACCTTC. Translation: CAGGGPTSYGYTF.

This chain uses TRBV19 with TRBJ2-1; TRBD2 matches 7 bases. CDR1 and CDR2 (germline): LNHDA, SQIVND (reference sequence). The CDR3 covers 15 residues. V dropped 5 bases and J dropped 0; count of bases not matched to a gene: 4. The CDR3 sequence is CASSRASGSYNEQFF. The DNA of the CDR3 is TGTGCCAGTAGTCGAGCTAGCGGCTCCTACAATGAGCAGTTCTTC.

The genes are TRBV18 and TRBJ1-5; tentatively, D is TRBD1 (5 bases). V lost 6 bases to trimming and J lost 5 bases, with 14 bases between them. Germline V gives CDR1 KGHSH, CDR2 LQKENI. This CDR3 is built from 14 residues. The chain's CDR3 is CASSEGRGDQPQHF. CDR3 DNA: TGTGCCAGCTCTGAGGGACGGGGGGATCAGCCCCAGCATTTT.

Concerning this clone itself: The junction does not match germline at one end; this may be a read error. This chain's CDR3 is CASHLEGGGF. The DNA of the CDR3 is TGTGCCAGTCATCTTGAGGGGGGAGGGTTT. The J gene is TRBJ2-3, the V gene TRBV27; D may be TRBD2 (7 bases). This CDR3 has 10 residues. Germline values: CDR1 MNHEY, CDR2 SMNVEV (reference sequence).

This clone was recorded a few times. This chain joins TRBV7-2 and TRBJ2-6, with unresolved D. The V gene's germline CDR1 is SGHTA and CDR2 FQGNSA. V was trimmed by 1 base and J by 4 bases, leaving 8 bases between them. CDR3 size: 15 residues. The CDR3 DNA reads as TGTGCCAGCAGCTTAGTAGGGTACGGGGCCAACGTCCTGACTTTC. Its protein is CASSLVGYGANVLTF.

This clone occurred a few times. The chain joins TRBV19 to TRBJ2-2; D gene uncertain. Germline-derived CDR1 and CDR2 are LNHDA and SQIVND (reference sequence). This CDR3 spans 13 amino acids. Trimming left V 9 bases short and J 4 bases short, with 12 bases between. DNA for the CDR3: TGTGCCAGCGGTAATAAGGTCACCGGGGAGCTGTTTTTT. It encodes CASGNKVTGELFF.

This clone turned up a few times. The V and J genes are TRBV7-9 and TRBJ2-3; 7 bases match TRBD2. The junction had 4 bases not matched to a gene; V was cut back by 4 bases and J by 0 bases. The CDR3 sequence is 15 residues long. Per the germline V gene, CDR1 is SEHNR and CDR2 is FQNEAQ (reference sequence). CDR3: CASSSYSGSTDTQYF. CDR3 bases: TGTGCCAGCAGCTCATATAGCGGGAGCACAGATACGCAGTATTTT.

J is TRBJ2-3 and V is TRBV11-1; the match to TRBD2 covers 13 bases. The CDR3 sequence is 14 residues long. Germline assignment: CDR1 SGHAT and CDR2 FQDESV (reference sequence). The V and J ends lost 5 bases and 5 bases, in that order; junction bases with no gene match: 1. The CDR3 here is CASSRLAGGDTQYF. The CDR3 DNA sequence: TGTGCCAGCAGCAGACTAGCGGGAGGAGATACGCAGTATTTT. Filled out from reference TRBV11-1 and TRBJ2-3, the complete variable domain reads EAEVAQSPRYKITEKSQAVAFWCDPISGHATLYWYRQILGQGPELLVQFQDESVVDDSQLPKDRFSAERLKGVDSTLKIQPAELGDSAMYLCASSRLAGGDTQYFGPGTRLTVL.

This clone was counted only a few times. The rearrangement uses TRBV7-2 and TRBJ2-1; perhaps TRBD1 as D (5 bases). The CDR3 is 16 amino acids. CDR1 and CDR2 (germline): SGHTA, FQGNSA. Trimming stripped 5 bases from V and 2 bases from J, with 16 bases between. DNA for the CDR3: TGTGCCAGCAGCACAACTGGTGGACAAACCTACAATGAGCAGTTCTTC. Amino acids: CASSTTGGQTYNEQFF.

This clone appeared a few times. The junction shows a germline mismatch at one end, possibly a read error. The chain combines TRBV10-3 with TRBJ1-2; the D gene is possibly TRBD1 (5 bases). Germline loops: CDR1 ENHRY, CDR2 SYGVKD. The CDR3 length is 14 residues. This CDR3 is CASSYYPGPYGYTF. The CDR3 DNA sequence: TGTGCCAGCAGTTACTATCCAGGGCCTTATGGCTACACCTTC.

This clone was seen a few times. The genes are TRBV4-3 and TRBJ1-6; D ambiguous. The CDR3 runs 14 residues. V lost 1 base and J 13 bases, leaving 14 bases between the germline ends. Looked up from germline, CDR1 is LGHNA and CDR2 is YSLEER. DNA of the CDR3: TGCGCCAGCAGCCAAGGGCAGGACTTGGCTCCCCTCCACTTT. It yields the protein CASSQGQDLAPLHF.

This clone was found many times. The chain employs TRBV7-3 and TRBJ2-1, with D perhaps matching TRBD2 (6 bases). Germline lookup yields CDR1 SGHTA and CDR2 FQGTGA. The CDR3 consists of 15 residues. The ends were cut back, 2 bases at V and 2 bases at J, with 10 bases in the middle. CDR3 bases: TGTGCCAGCAGCTTAGGAGGGGATCCCTACAATGAGCAGTTCTTC. This translates into CASSLGGDPYNEQFF.

This clone was seen a few times. This chain links TRBV12-5 with TRBJ1-4; D gene unclear. The CDR3 totals 16 residues. The V gene lost 2 bases and the J gene lost 5 bases, with 15 bases spanning the gap. Germline-derived CDR1 and CDR2 are LGHNT and FRNRAP. CDR3 sequence reads: CASGLTRQGSNEKLFF. The CDR3 DNA reads TGTGCTAGTGGTTTGACCCGGCAAGGGTCCAATGAAAAACTGTTTTTT.

There are a few counts of this clone. Here the CDR3 reads CASISGQGAYEQYV. The CDR3 nucleotides are TGTGCCAGCATCTCAGGACAGGGGGCGTACGAGCAGTACGTC. The chain is built from TRBV28 and TRBJ2-7; 11 bases line up with TRBD1. This CDR3 contains 14 residues. Germline V CDR1 and CDR2: MDHEN, SYDVKM. Trimming at V came to 7 bases and at J to 4 bases, leaving 6 bases not matched to a gene.

This clone was picked up a small number of times. Since a far larger clone is one base different, this is likely a read error. V and J are TRBV6-1 and TRBJ1-2; 7 positions match TRBD1. Germline trimming cut 11 bases from V and 6 bases from J; bases unmatched to any gene: 12. The CDR3 contains 13 residues. Looked up from germline, CDR1 is MNHNS and CDR2 is SASEGT. CDR3: CARTEGAGDGYTF. The DNA for the CDR3 is TGTGCCCGCACGGAGGGGGCGGGGGATGGCTACACCTTC.

This clone has a handful of counts. J is TRBJ2-3 and V is TRBV15; D is possibly TRBD1 or TRBD2 (5 bases each). The germline V and J ends were trimmed by 3 bases and 8 bases, with 12 bases remaining between them. The CDR3 length is 13 residues. Germline V gene sequence: CDR1 LNHNV, CDR2 YYDKDF (reference sequence). This chain's CDR3 is CATSREMGTTQYF. CDR3 sequence (DNA): TGTGCCACCAGCAGGGAAATGGGGACTACGCAGTATTTT.

This clone was observed a few times. The chain links TRBV7-2 to TRBJ2-1; 9 bases agree with TRBD1. The ends lost 3 bases at V and 9 bases at J; junction bases unmatched: 9. The CDR3 has 15 residues. Germline V gives CDR1 SGHTA, CDR2 FQGNSA. CDR3 amino acids: CASSFPRQGVGEQFF. For the CDR3, the DNA is TGTGCCAGCAGCTTCCCGAGACAGGGGGTCGGTGAGCAGTTCTTC.

This clone has a count of ten or more. This chain connects TRBV21-1 to TRBJ2-1. TRBV21-1 is described as a pseudogene. CDR3 length equals 13 residues. The CDR3 DNA is TGTGCCAGCAGCAAAGTGTGGGGGAATGAGCAGTTCTTC. Its translation is CASSKVWGNEQFF.